Given below is one T cell receptor beta chain in context. Its antigen is not identified. The sample originates from a study of a mutant IDH1 vaccine in newly diagnosed glioma. Overall study context: Males made up approximately 62% and females roughly 38% of treated patients, whose mean age was around 41 years. Patients had received radiotherapy, temozolomide, or both previously, most receiving both.

There are 15 residues in the CDR3. The V and J ends lost 4 bases and 4 bases, in that order; junction bases with no gene match: 9. CDR1 and CDR2 (germline): SGHRS, YFSETQ. Some clones are missing from TCRdb's copy, which holds only in-frame ones; the method was immunoSEQ multiplex PCR. The sample lists around 32,000 clones; about 90% were seen once. Study-wide results and limits: Pseudoprogression appeared independent of alterations in top peripheral clonotypes.

Sample time point: week 5, during vaccination. Mutant IDH1 20-mer peptide, at 300 ug, made up each vaccine dose, with topical imiquimod. V is TRBV5-1 and J is TRBJ1-2, with 8 bases lining up with TRBD1. The source was peripheral blood mononuclear cells (PBMCs), collected from a glioma patient whose treatment included an IDH1 peptide vaccine. This TCR was recovered from a woman aged 40 to 50 with glioma. Some clones in this sample may be carry-over from other donors' samples. The CDR3 spells CASSRDGTGFYGYTF. The CDR3 coding sequence is TGCGCCAGCAGCCGGGATGGGACAGGCTTCTATGGCTACACCTTC. The complete variable domain, with remaining parts taken from reference TRBV5-1 and TRBJ1-2, reads KAGVTQTPRYLIKTRGQQVTLSCSPISGHRSVSWYQQTPGQGLQFLFEYFSETQRNKGNFPGRFSGRQFSNSRSEMNVSTLELGDSALYLCASSRDGTGFYGYTFGSGTRLTVV.